The entry that follows covers one TCR beta chain sequence. Its matching antigen is unknown. CDR1 and CDR2 (germline): MNHEY, SVGAGI. The CDR3 extends over 15 amino acids. The J segment lost 3 bases and the V segment lost 9 bases, leaving 3 bases of the junction unmatched. The PCR made use of 60 Vbeta and 13 Jbeta primers. Repertoires were generated with immunoSEQ multiplex PCR, while TCRdb's copy carries only in-frame clones and drops some. The sample consists of under 200,000 clones, almost 80% of them appearing once. The data are from a study of cytomegalovirus exposure and HLA in healthy donors. Findings and caveats of the study: Approximately 160 TCR beta chains were listed as cytomegalovirus-associated.

This chain connects TRBV6-5 to TRBJ2-6, with 12 bases aligning to TRBD1. The clonotype was recovered from a middle-aged man in good health and CMV-seropositive. Sequencing used PBMCs. CDR3 in amino acids: CASGTGGFGANVLTF. Here the CDR3 DNA reads TGTGCCAGTGGGACAGGGGGCTTTGGGGCCAACGTCCTGACTTTC.